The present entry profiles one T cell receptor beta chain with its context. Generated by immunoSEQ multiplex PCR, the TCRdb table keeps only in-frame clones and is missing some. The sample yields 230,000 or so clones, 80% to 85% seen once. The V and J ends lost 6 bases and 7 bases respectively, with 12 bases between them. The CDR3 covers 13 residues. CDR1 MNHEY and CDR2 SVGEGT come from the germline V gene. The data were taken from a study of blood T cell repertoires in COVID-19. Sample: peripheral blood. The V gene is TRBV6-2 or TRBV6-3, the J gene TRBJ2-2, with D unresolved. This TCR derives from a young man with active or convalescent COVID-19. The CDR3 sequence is CASSSEVGGELFF. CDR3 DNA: TGTGCCAGCAGCTCCGAGGTTGGCGGGGAGCTGTTTTTT.